Below, 15 T cell receptor beta chains from the same sample are listed, as sequenced in a study of cytomegalovirus exposure and HLA in healthy donors. Primers for the PCR totalled 60 Vbeta and 13 Jbeta. The method was immunoSEQ multiplex PCR; TCRdb's version includes in-frame clones alone and lacks a portion of them. This table holds about 200,000 clones, 79% found once. Sequences were obtained from PBMCs. These receptors were taken from a girl aged 10-17 years in good health and CMV-seropositive.

The V gene is TRBV6-4, the J gene TRBJ2-1, with TRBD2 matching 9 bases. Germline CDR1 MRHNA, CDR2 SNTAGT. The CDR3 totals 15 residues. The V segment lost 5 bases and the J segment 7 bases; nucleotides outside the gene matches: 9. CDR3 residues: CASSSLAGGRNEQFF. CDR3 nucleotide sequence: TGTGCCAGCAGTTCGTTGGCGGGGGGGCGTAATGAGCAGTTCTTC.

This clone was observed a single time. This chain uses TRBV19 with TRBJ1-5; D is possibly TRBD1 (5 bases). The CDR3 totals 16 residues. Looked up from germline, CDR1 is LNHDA and CDR2 is SQIVND (reference sequence). V lost 2 bases, J lost 7 bases, and 18 bases lay in between. The DNA for the CDR3 is TGTGCCAGTAGTATACTATCTGGAGGGGAGGGGCAGCCCCAGCATTTT. The encoded protein is CASSILSGGEGQPQHF.

The genes are TRBV30 and TRBJ1-6, with D unresolved. The length of the CDR3 is 14 residues. The V and J ends lost 2 bases and 9 bases respectively, with 14 bases between them. CDR1 is GTSNPN, CDR2 SVGIG, per germline (reference sequence). The CDR3 DNA sequence: TGTGCCTGGAGTCGTAGCGTAGGGTTTTCACCCCTCCACTTT. Protein sequence: CAWSRSVGFSPLHF. Full variable domain (rest looked up from reference TRBV30 and TRBJ1-6): SQTIHQWPATLVQPVGSPLSLECTVEGTSNPNLYWYRQAAGRGLQLLFYSVGIGQISSEVPQNLSASRPQDRQFILSSKKLLLSDSGFYLCAWSRSVGFSPLHFGNGTRLTVT.

The CDR3 DNA reads TGTGCCAGCAGCTCCGGGACAGGGTGGGCTGAAGCTTTCTTT. Its translation: CASSSGTGWAEAFF. V usage is TRBV6-5 and J usage is TRBJ1-1, with 9 bases fitting TRBD1. The germline V gene has CDR1 MNHEY and CDR2 SVGAGI. The CDR3 runs to 14 residues. V lost 6 bases, J lost 6 bases, and 8 bases stayed unmatched.

The gene calls are TRBV4-2 and TRBJ2-7, with D possibly matching TRBD2 (5 bases). CDR3 length: 14 amino acids. The ends were cut back, 0 bases at V and 4 bases at J, with 10 bases in the middle. Germline CDR1 and CDR2: LGHNA and YNFKEQ. CDR3 in DNA: TGTGCCAGCAGCCAAGATCCCGGGGATTACGAGCAGTACTTC. Amino acids: CASSQDPGDYEQYF.

The chain recombines TRBV15 with TRBJ1-1, with 12 bases that match TRBD1. This CDR3 is 14 amino acids long. The germline V gene encodes CDR1 LNHNV and CDR2 YYDKDF (reference sequence). V shed 7 bases and J 3 bases; nucleotides not matched to a gene: 3. CDR3 sequence reads: CATTWDRGHTEAFF. DNA for the CDR3: TGTGCCACCACTTGGGACAGGGGGCACACTGAAGCTTTCTTT. Filled out from reference TRBV15 and TRBJ1-1, the complete variable domain reads DAMVIQNPRYQVTQFGKPVTLSCSQTLNHNVMYWYQQKSSQAPKLLFHYYDKDFNNEADTPDNFQSRRPNTSFCFLDIRSPGLGDTAMYLCATTWDRGHTEAFFGQGTRLTVV.

The chain combines TRBV5-1 with TRBJ2-3; maybe TRBD2 (6 bases). The V gene's germline CDR1 is SGHRS and CDR2 YFSETQ. The CDR3 loop spans 13 amino acids. V was clipped by 4 bases and J by 4 bases, with 10 bases between them. The chain's CDR3 is CASSGGGSDTQYF. The CDR3 DNA reads as TGCGCCAGCAGCGGTGGAGGGTCAGATACGCAGTATTTT.

The count of this clone is one. This sequence joins TRBV19 and TRBJ1-5, with no clear D. The CDR3 covers 14 residues. V was clipped by 4 bases and J by 7 bases, with 14 bases between them. Germline V gene lookup returns CDR1 LNHDA and CDR2 SQIVND (reference sequence). CDR3 coding DNA: TGTGCCAGTAGTAGGTTTCGGGTGGAACAGCCCCAGCATTTT. Its protein product is CASSRFRVEQPQHF.

The V and J genes are TRBV9 and TRBJ2-2; 7 positions match TRBD2. The V gene's germline CDR1 is SGDLS and CDR2 YYNGEE. The CDR3 totals 21 residues. Trimming removed 0 bases from V and 5 bases from J; junction bases left unmatched: 22. The CDR3 sequence is CASSVGAVRDYRVVGTGELFF. The DNA of the CDR3 is TGTGCCAGCAGCGTAGGGGCTGTGCGGGACTACCGGGTCGTAGGTACCGGGGAGCTGTTTTTT.

This rearrangement joins TRBV10-2 to TRBJ2-3; unclear D gene. Germline V gene data show CDR1 as WSHSY and CDR2 as SAAADI. The V gene lost 8 bases and the J gene lost 0 bases, with 3 bases spanning the gap. CDR3 length: 11 residues. CDR3 DNA sequence: TGCGCCAGCGGCAGCACAGATACGCAGTATTTT. Protein sequence: CASGSTDTQYF.

This clone was counted only a few times. This sequence joins TRBV25-1 and TRBJ1-5; D unresolved. CDR3 size: 13 residues. V was trimmed by 6 bases and J by 0 bases, leaving 6 bases between them. Germline CDR1 reads MGHDK; CDR2 reads SYGVNS. The DNA for the CDR3 is TGTGCCAGCAGCTTAAATAGCAATCAGCCCCAGCATTTT. Protein sequence: CASSLNSNQPQHF. Together with reference TRBV25-1 and TRBJ1-5, the CDR3 gives the full variable domain: EADIYQTPRYLVIGTGKKITLECSQTMGHDKMYWYQQDPGMELHLIHYSYGVNSTEKGDLSSESTVSRIRTEHFPLTLESARPSHTSQYLCASSLNSNQPQHFGDGTRLSIL.

CDR3 in DNA: TGTGCCAGCAGTGAAAGATTTTGGCAGGAGAACACTGAAGCTTTCTTT. Protein product: CASSERFWQENTEAFF. The V and J genes are TRBV6-1 and TRBJ1-1; D gene ambiguous. Trimming shortened V by 2 bases and J by 1 base, and 14 bases separated the two germline ends. The CDR3 covers 16 residues. CDR1 is MNHNS and CDR2 is SASEGT in the germline V gene.

The V and J genes are TRBV5-4 and TRBJ2-2, with 10 bases identical to TRBD2. Germline-derived CDR1 and CDR2 are SGHNT and YYREEE (reference sequence). V shed 0 bases and J 5 bases; nucleotides not matched to a gene: 10. The CDR3 is 18 residues long. The CDR3 spells CASSLVTSGAEETGELFF. In DNA form, the CDR3 reads TGTGCCAGCAGCTTGGTTACTAGCGGGGCCGAGGAGACCGGGGAGCTGTTTTTT.

J is TRBJ1-2 and V is TRBV15; TRBD1 matches 7 bases. Germline CDR1 LNHNV, CDR2 YYDKDF (reference sequence). CDR3 length: 21 residues. Trimming took 1 base from V and 1 from J; bases not matched to a gene: 21. This CDR3 is CATSRGVRFVGQARVNYGYTF. In DNA form, the CDR3 reads TGTGCCACCAGCAGAGGAGTAAGATTCGTCGGACAGGCGCGGGTTAACTATGGCTACACCTTC.

This clone has more than one count but fewer than ten. The chain combines TRBV29-1 with TRBJ2-1; 8 bases are shared with TRBD1. The V gene's germline CDR1 is SQVTM and CDR2 ANQGSEA. The trim removed 4 bases at V and 5 bases at J, leaving 4 bases unmatched. The CDR3 has 13 amino acids. The DNA for the CDR3 is TGCAGCGTTGTCAGACAGGGGAACAATGAGCAGTTCTTC. Encoded protein: CSVVRQGNNEQFF.